The clone carrying this T cell receptor beta chain was observed at least ten times. Its specificity is not known. Sample collection date corresponds to first hyperthyroidism diagnosis, prior to any ophthalmopathy symptoms. These data originate in a study of T cells in Graves' hyperthyroidism and ophthalmopathy. General study findings and limits: Ophthalmopathy onset followed model prediction by a median about six months. Peripheral blood also featured most of the thyroid clonotypes expanded above 0.001.

Researchers took RNA transcripts and amplified the TCR beta CDR3 regions from them. With the HTBI primer set, the TCR CDR3 went through a first round of RT-PCR. TCRdb itself ran the multiplex PCR reads through MiXCR, one entry per CDR3 protein. Here the sample spans over 250,000 distinct CDR3 sequences, around 25% being singletons. The V gene end was trimmed by 0 bases and the J gene end by 5 bases; junction bases not matched to a gene: 8. The germline V gene encodes CDR1 SGDLS and CDR2 YYNGEE. The CDR3 contains 17 residues. The chain combines TRBV9 with TRBJ2-5; 12 bases fit TRBD2. This receptor was taken from a man in his forties with Graves' hyperthyroidism that later progressed to Graves' ophthalmopathy. Material for sequencing was blood. CDR3 region: CASSVAPTSGSRETQYF. CDR3 DNA sequence: TGTGCCAGCAGCGTAGCCCCGACTAGCGGGAGTCGGGAGACCCAGTACTTC.